The 10 T cell receptor beta chains below were found in one sample sequenced in a study of beta chain features in type 1 diabetes. Study results and limitations: Moderate but significant shortening of TCRB CDR3s was recorded in all four CD4+ subsets from Type 1 diabetes patients.

What was sequenced were expressed TCRB transcripts, since all of the isolated RNA had been reverse transcribed. Sequencing was performed with immunoSEQ multiplex PCR; in TCRdb, only in-frame clones are kept and a portion is missing. The table has under 850,000 clones, roughly 12% seen once. Their antigens remain unidentified. The sequencing sample was made of naive CD4+ T cells from blood. These receptors were obtained from a man between 18 and 29 years old with type 1 diabetes.

This sequence joins TRBV10-3 and TRBJ2-1; D may be TRBD1 or TRBD2 (6 bases each). Trimming took off 0 bases at V and 6 bases at J, with 9 bases between the two ends. The germline gives CDR1 ENHRY, CDR2 SYGVKD. There are 14 residues in the CDR3. CDR3 DNA: TGTGCCATCAGTGAGTCATGGGGGGCCAATGAGCAGTTCTTC. This gives the protein CAISESWGANEQFF.

The V call is TRBV30, the J call TRBJ2-3, with TRBD2 as a possible D gene (7 bases). The CDR3 has 14 amino acids. Germline V CDR1 and CDR2: GTSNPN, SVGIG (reference sequence). V was trimmed by 4 bases and J by 4 bases, leaving 15 bases between them. DNA of the CDR3: TGTGCCTGGACACTAGGGCGGGGGCCAGATACGCAGTATTTT. It is translated as CAWTLGRGPDTQYF.

The V and J genes are TRBV15 and TRBJ1-3; TRBD1 might be the D (6 bases). With 0 bases removed from V and 4 bases from J, the gap between germline ends came to 13 bases. This CDR3 has 16 amino acids. The germline V gene has CDR1 LNHNV and CDR2 YYDKDF (reference sequence). The CDR3 reads CATSRDPGAVGNTIYF. Here the CDR3 DNA reads TGTGCCACCAGCAGAGATCCGGGGGCGGTAGGAAACACCATATATTTT.

The V and J genes are TRBV10-2 and TRBJ2-3, with D possibly called TRBD1 or TRBD2 (6 bases each). V was pared by 1 base and J by 4 bases, with 12 bases between. Germline V gene sequence: CDR1 WSHSY, CDR2 SAAADI. The CDR3 is 15 residues long. CDR3 DNA sequence: TGCGCCAGCAGTGAGTGGGGTGGGGGGCCAGATACGCAGTATTTT. Amino acids: CASSEWGGGPDTQYF.

V usage is TRBV19 and J usage is TRBJ2-5; possible D gene TRBD1, 5 bases. The end of the DNA aligns better with TRBJ2-7, so the J call may be wrong. Germline V lookup: CDR1 LNHDA, CDR2 SQIVND (reference sequence). The CDR3 extends over 13 amino acids. The CDR3 sequence: CASSIGAGYEQYF. The CDR3 DNA is TGTGCCAGTAGTATAGGGGCAGGGTACGAGCAGTACTTC.

This clone was detected only a few times. In the same sample, other DNA sequences code for this CDR3. This chain joins TRBV9 and TRBJ1-6; 10 bases agree with TRBD1. J was trimmed by 13 bases and V by 3 bases; bases with no gene match: 4. Germline assignment: CDR1 SGDLS and CDR2 YYNGEE. CDR3 length: 13 amino acids. This CDR3 reads CASSAGQGGPLHF. CDR3 nucleotides: TGTGCCAGCAGCGCAGGACAGGGGGGCCCCCTCCACTTT. The full variable domain, with the rest looked up from reference TRBV9 and TRBJ1-6, is DSGVTQTPKHLITATGQRVTLRCSPRSGDLSVYWYQQSLDQGLQFLIQYYNGEERAKGNILERFSAQQFPDLHSELNLSSLELGDSALYFCASSAGQGGPLHFGNGTRLTVT.

The chain has TRBV7-9 and TRBJ2-7; tentative D call: TRBD2 (6 bases). V shed 2 bases and J shed 1 base, with 15 bases lying between them. This CDR3 contains 16 residues. The germline CDR1 and CDR2 sequences are SEHNR and FQNEAQ (reference sequence). The CDR3 DNA reads as TGTGCCAGCAGCTTAAAAGGCGGGGAAGGTTCCTACGAGCAGTACTTC. It codes for CASSLKGGEGSYEQYF.

J is TRBJ1-2 and V is TRBV2; D possibly corresponds to TRBD1 (6 bases). Germline V gives CDR1 SNHLY, CDR2 FYNNEI. CDR3 size: 11 residues. CDR3 protein: CGRGANYGYTF. CDR3 bases: TGTGGCAGGGGCGCTAACTATGGCTACACCTTC.

This clone turned up a few times. The rearrangement joins TRBV4-1 to TRBJ2-3; unclear D gene. The CDR3 has 14 amino acids. V was shortened by 7 bases and J by 6 bases, with 17 bases between the two germline ends. Germline CDR1 is MGHRA and CDR2 is YSYEKL. The CDR3 loop is CASTQSITSDTQYF. DNA for the CDR3: TGCGCCAGCACGCAGTCTATAACTTCGGATACGCAGTATTTT.

The chain links TRBV11-2 to TRBJ1-2; D unresolved. The V end was cut by 3 bases, the J end by 5 bases, with 7 bases between. Germline V lookup: CDR1 SGHAT, CDR2 FQNNGV. The CDR3 consists of 12 residues. DNA for the CDR3: TGTGCCAGCAGCTTGAGGGATTATGGCTACACCTTC. Translated: CASSLRDYGYTF.